This record looks at one T cell receptor beta chain sequence and its context. This sample is drawn from a study of blood T cell repertoires in COVID-19. On the study more broadly: The samples span acute and convalescent COVID-19 from the United States, Italy and Spain. From T cells, B-cell-depleted T cells, or PBMCs came the material, which was cDNA or gDNA.

Germline CDR1 is LGHNA and CDR2 is YNFKEQ. Trimming left V 0 bases short and J 2 bases short, with 11 bases between. This CDR3 is 16 amino acids long. In the study's own analysis: Amplified reference gene primers provided the basis for estimating nucleated cell counts. Assay used: immunoSEQ multiplex PCR; TCRdb lists only in-frame clones, some missing. The D gene and trimming were derived from the DNA, and the V and J assignments and clone size from that table. The sample shows approximately 250,000 clones, about 89% of them seen only once. This TCR was sampled from an older woman who had recovered from COVID-19. The source material was peripheral blood. The chain is built from TRBV4-2 and TRBJ2-1; no clear D gene. The CDR3 here is CASSQDVRGAYNEQFF. Here the CDR3 DNA reads TGTGCCAGCAGCCAAGATGTTCGAGGTGCCTACAATGAGCAGTTCTTC.